The 14 T cell receptor beta chains given below trace back to one sample, sequenced in a study of early T cells in non-severe SARS-CoV-2 infection. TCRdb reanalysed the 5' RACE reads using MiXCR and keeps one entry per CDR3 protein. The sample has 70,000 to 90,000 distinct CDR3 sequences, roughly 16% seen once. Specimen: whole blood. Receptors originate from an adult who was a healthcare worker with PCR-confirmed SARS-CoV-2 infection or an uninfected control (not recorded which).

This clonotype was counted a few times. The CDR3: CASSYSGGSSYEQYF. The CDR3 DNA sequence: TGTGCCAGCAGTTACTCCGGGGGGAGCTCCTACGAGCAGTACTTC. The V call is TRBV6-6, the J call TRBJ2-7, with 7 bases that match TRBD2. With 0 bases clipped from V and 0 bases from J, the junction kept 2 bases outside the gene matches. From germline, CDR1 is MNHNY and CDR2 SVGAGI (reference sequence). The CDR3 has 15 amino acids.

This clonotype was counted a few times. The genes are TRBV3-1 and TRBJ2-7, with 12 nucleotides matching TRBD2. Germline V gene sequence: CDR1 LGHDT, CDR2 YNNKEL (reference sequence). The CDR3 spans 16 residues. Trimming cost V 6 bases and J 2 bases; bases outside gene matches: 8. The CDR3 is CASRQHTSGGPYEQYF. The CDR3 DNA is TGTGCCAGCAGACAGCATACTAGCGGGGGGCCCTACGAGCAGTACTTC.

The CDR3 region is CSVCMADPQETQYF. The DNA for the CDR3 is TGCAGCGTTTGTATGGCGGACCCCCAAGAGACCCAGTACTTC. This chain uses TRBV29-1 with TRBJ2-5; no definite D call. The CDR3 contains 14 residues. Trimming took 5 bases from V and 1 from J, leaving 14 bases between them. Germline values: CDR1 SQVTM, CDR2 ANQGSEA.

DNA of the CDR3: TGTGCCAGCAGTGAAGCGGGTGACGGATACGAGCAGTACTTC. Translating it yields CASSEAGDGYEQYF. V gene TRBV6-1 combines with J gene TRBJ2-7; no clear D. The germline V and J ends were trimmed by 0 bases and 4 bases, with 10 bases remaining between them. There are 14 residues in the CDR3. Germline V lookup: CDR1 MNHNS, CDR2 SASEGT.

This clonotype has more than one count but fewer than ten. The genes are TRBV5-5 and TRBJ1-2, with D uncertain. In germline, CDR1 is SGHKS, CDR2 YYEKEE (reference sequence). The CDR3 is made up of 14 amino acids. Between the trimmed V and J ends, which lost 4 bases and 8 bases, there was a span of 18 bases. Here the CDR3 reads CASSPYAMETGYTF. The CDR3 nucleotides read TGTGCCAGCAGCCCCTACGCAATGGAAACAGGCTACACCTTC.

This clonotype was seen only a few times. The rearrangement uses TRBV21-1 and TRBJ1-5. TRBV21-1 is a recognized pseudogene. This CDR3 contains 16 residues. CDR3: CASTLGEGAYNQPQHF. For the CDR3, the DNA is TGTGCCAGCACCCTAGGGGAGGGTGCTTACAATCAGCCCCAGCATTTT.

This clonotype was counted between two and nine times. The chain employs TRBV4-2 and TRBJ1-1; D ambiguous. This CDR3 has 15 residues. Trimming removed 2 bases from V and 4 bases from J, with 14 bases in between. The V gene's germline CDR1 is LGHNA and CDR2 YNFKEQ. The CDR3 nucleotides read TGTGCCAGCAGCCAACGATACGGGGAGGGCACTGAAGCTTTCTTT. Protein: CASSQRYGEGTEAFF.

This clonotype was detected only a few times. The chain carries TRBV18 and TRBJ2-7; 9 nucleotides line up with TRBD2. Germline-derived CDR1 and CDR2 are KGHSH and LQKENI. The V gene end was trimmed by 3 bases and the J gene end by 0 bases; junction bases not matched to a gene: 9. The CDR3 covers 17 residues. The CDR3 loop reads CASSPIPGSGSSYEQYF. As DNA, the CDR3 is TGTGCCAGCTCACCCATCCCTGGTAGCGGGAGCTCCTACGAGCAGTACTTC.

V usage is TRBV5-1 and J usage is TRBJ2-3, with D unresolved. Trimming took 0 bases from V and 3 from J, leaving 8 bases between them. CDR1 is SGHRS and CDR2 is YFSETQ in the germline V gene. The CDR3 is 14 amino acids. The CDR3 nucleotides are TGCGCCAGCAGCTTGGAGGGTCAAACAGATACGCAGTATTTT. Translating it yields CASSLEGQTDTQYF.

This sequence joins TRBV5-1 and TRBJ2-3, with unresolved D. CDR1 is SGHRS and CDR2 is YFSETQ in the germline V gene. The CDR3 contains 14 residues. Trimming left V 0 bases short and J 0 bases short, with 5 bases between. CDR3: CASSLEGSTDTQYF. The CDR3 coding sequence is TGCGCCAGCAGCTTGGAAGGGAGCACAGATACGCAGTATTTT.

The CDR3 loop is CASSLASVDSYNEQFF. DNA of the CDR3: TGTGCCAGCAGCTTAGCGTCGGTAGACTCCTACAATGAGCAGTTCTTC. The chain recombines TRBV11-3 with TRBJ2-1; D gene uncertain. V was shortened by 1 base and J by 0 bases, with 10 bases between the two germline ends. The CDR3 runs to 16 residues. Germline CDR1 reads SGHNT; CDR2 reads YENEEA.

This clonotype was counted only a few times. The chain is built from TRBV2 and TRBJ2-7, with 9 bases matching TRBD1. The germline gives CDR1 SNHLY, CDR2 FYNNEI. V was clipped by 6 bases and J by 2 bases; unmatched bases: 11. The CDR3 is 16 residues long. This CDR3 reads CASRYLPGQGTYEQYF. As DNA, the CDR3 is TGTGCCAGCAGATACCTACCGGGACAGGGAACCTACGAGCAGTACTTC.

This clonotype has ten or more counts. The chain links TRBV6-2 or TRBV6-3 to TRBJ2-7; D is undetermined. V shed 6 bases and J shed 6 bases, with 12 bases lying between them. Germline CDR1 MNHEY, CDR2 SVGEGT. This CDR3 is built from 12 residues. The CDR3: CASSLLFTEQYF. The DNA for the CDR3 is TGTGCCAGCAGCCTTCTATTTACCGAGCAGTACTTC.

The chain uses TRBV29-1 and TRBJ2-2, with D unclear. V was shortened by 8 bases and J by 4 bases, with 8 bases between the two germline ends. Germline CDR1 reads SQVTM; CDR2 reads ANQGSEA. The CDR3 spans 11 residues. The CDR3 protein is CSSVSTGELFF. For the CDR3, the DNA is TGCAGCTCCGTCTCCACCGGGGAGCTGTTTTTT.